The 10 T cell receptor beta chains listed next were all sequenced from one sample in a study of T cell responses to AZD1222 COVID-19 vaccine. Sequencing used immunoSEQ multiplex PCR; TCRdb keeps in-frame clones, though not all of them. The sample holds roughly 140,000 clones, more than 70% seen once. Source: peripheral blood, taken on day 0 of AZD1222 vaccination. Receptors were obtained from an adult in good health.

This chain joins TRBV2 and TRBJ2-2, with TRBD2 matching 13 bases. The trim removed 5 bases at V and 6 bases at J, leaving 3 bases unmatched. Germline assignment: CDR1 SNHLY and CDR2 FYNNEI. CDR3 length: 15 amino acids. Here the CDR3 DNA reads TGTGCCAGCAGTTCTGGACTAGCGGGAGCCGGGGAGCTGTTTTTT. Translation gives CASSSGLAGAGELFF.

V gene TRBV18 combines with J gene TRBJ2-6, with D perhaps matching TRBD1 (6 bases). Per the germline V gene, CDR1 is KGHSH and CDR2 is LQKENI. V was shortened by 3 bases and J by 4 bases, with 19 bases between the two germline ends. There are 18 residues in the CDR3. Here the CDR3 DNA reads TGTGCCAGCTCACCTATGGACAGCCGTTTCATAGGGGCCAACGTCCTGACTTTC. Translating it yields CASSPMDSRFIGANVLTF. Combining the CDR3 with reference TRBV18 and TRBJ2-6 gives the whole variable domain NAGVMQNPRHLVRRRGQEARLRCSPMKGHSHVYWYRQLPEEGLKFMVYLQKENIIDESGMPKERFSAEFPKEGPSILRIQQVVRGDSAAYFCASSPMDSRFIGANVLTFGAGSRLTVL.

The table lists this clone with a count of one. This chain connects TRBV9 to TRBJ2-7, with D possibly TRBD1 on 6 matching bases. V dropped 0 bases and J dropped 5 bases, with 15 bases sitting between them. The CDR3 is 15 amino acids. Germline values: CDR1 SGDLS, CDR2 YYNGEE. The CDR3 spells CASSVAPRGPHEQYF. The CDR3 nucleotides are TGTGCCAGCAGCGTAGCTCCCAGGGGTCCCCACGAGCAGTACTTC.

The V call is TRBV10-3, the J call TRBJ1-5, with TRBD1 matching over 8 bases. Germline CDR1 reads ENHRY; CDR2 reads SYGVKD. CDR3 length equals 14 residues. Trimming removed 3 bases from V and 7 bases from J; junction bases left unmatched: 5. This chain's CDR3 is CAISDPNRGQPQHF. The CDR3 DNA follows: TGTGCCATCAGTGACCCGAACAGGGGGCAGCCCCAGCATTTT.

This sequence joins TRBV10-3 and TRBJ2-2, with 7 bases identical to TRBD2. There are 16 residues in the CDR3. V trimming: 6 bases; J trimming: 1 base; junction bases outside the gene matches: 8. Germline V gives CDR1 ENHRY, CDR2 SYGVKD. CDR3 DNA: TGTGCCATCAGGGCGGGGCGGGAGAGGAACACCGGGGAGCTGTTTTTT. Its protein product is CAIRAGRERNTGELFF.

This chain links TRBV18 with TRBJ2-3; no clear D. Trimming cost V 2 bases and J 0 bases, with 6 bases left between them. CDR1 and CDR2 from the germline V gene are KGHSH and LQKENI. This CDR3 comprises 14 residues. The DNA for the CDR3 is TGTGCCAGCTCACCAGAGGCCAGCACAGATACGCAGTATTTT. This codes for CASSPEASTDTQYF.

This clone was seen a single time. The chain links TRBV29-1 to TRBJ1-2, with no clear D. Deletions cut 7 bases from V and 0 bases from J, with 12 bases between. Germline assignment: CDR1 SQVTM and CDR2 ANQGSEA. The CDR3 is made up of 13 amino acids. CDR3 residues: CSAGDRTNYGYTF. CDR3 DNA: TGCAGCGCCGGCGACCGAACTAACTATGGCTACACCTTC.

This chain connects TRBV11-3 to TRBJ2-7; 9 bases fit TRBD1. The CDR3 has 15 amino acids. Germline trimming cut 4 bases from V and 4 bases from J; bases unmatched to any gene: 8. The germline CDR1 and CDR2 sequences are SGHNT and YENEEA. The CDR3 loop reads CASSSWDGQGYEQYF. The CDR3 DNA reads as TGTGCCAGCAGCTCGTGGGACGGACAGGGGTACGAGCAGTACTTC.

This chain connects TRBV12-3 or TRBV12-4 to TRBJ2-1; D unclear. The CDR3 has 12 residues. V shed 4 bases and J shed 3 bases, with 4 bases lying between them. This CDR3 is CASSSGYNEQFF. The CDR3 DNA follows: TGTGCCAGCAGTTCGGGCTACAATGAGCAGTTCTTC.

V usage is TRBV6-5 and J usage is TRBJ2-5; no clear D. Germline assignment: CDR1 MNHEY and CDR2 SVGAGI. With 2 bases removed from V and 3 bases from J, the gap between germline ends came to 7 bases. CDR3 length: 13 amino acids. The CDR3, as DNA: TGTGCCAGCAGTTACGGGCTCAAAGAGACCCAGTACTTC. Translation: CASSYGLKETQYF.